This T cell receptor beta chain comes out of a study of T cell responses to AZD1222 COVID-19 vaccine. Study results and caveats: Possibly, clonal diversity was underestimated; donors were largely white British and included more females.

This CDR3 has 13 amino acids. Per the germline V gene, CDR1 is SEHNR and CDR2 is FQNEAQ (reference sequence). V was cut by 1 base and J by 7 bases, with 10 bases left in between. Sequencing used immunoSEQ multiplex PCR; TCRdb keeps in-frame clones, though not all of them. In the table there are 150,000 to 190,000 clones, roughly 90% of which are singletons. About this clone itself: Its antigen remains unknown.

The receptor was isolated from an adult who received the AZD1222 COVID-19 vaccine. Sequencing used peripheral blood, obtained 28 days after the second AZD1222 dose. The chain recombines TRBV7-9 with TRBJ1-1; D gene unclear. The CDR3 nucleotides read TGTGCCAGCAGCTTAGTGGCAAATGTTGAAGCTTTCTTT. This gives the protein CASSLVANVEAFF.